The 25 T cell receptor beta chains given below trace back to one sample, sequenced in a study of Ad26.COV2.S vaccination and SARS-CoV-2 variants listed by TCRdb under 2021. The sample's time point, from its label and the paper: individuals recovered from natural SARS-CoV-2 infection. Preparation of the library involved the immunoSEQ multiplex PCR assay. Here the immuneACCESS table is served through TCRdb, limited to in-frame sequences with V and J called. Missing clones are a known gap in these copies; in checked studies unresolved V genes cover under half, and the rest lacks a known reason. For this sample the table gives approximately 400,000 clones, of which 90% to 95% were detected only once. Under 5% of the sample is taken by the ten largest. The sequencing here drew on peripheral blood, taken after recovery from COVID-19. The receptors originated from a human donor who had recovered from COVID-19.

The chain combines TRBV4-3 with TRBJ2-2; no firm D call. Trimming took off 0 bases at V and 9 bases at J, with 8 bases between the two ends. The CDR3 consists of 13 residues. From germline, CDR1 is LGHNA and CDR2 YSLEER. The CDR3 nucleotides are TGCGCCAGCAGCCAAGATTTAATGCGGGAGCTGTTTTTT. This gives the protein CASSQDLMRELFF.

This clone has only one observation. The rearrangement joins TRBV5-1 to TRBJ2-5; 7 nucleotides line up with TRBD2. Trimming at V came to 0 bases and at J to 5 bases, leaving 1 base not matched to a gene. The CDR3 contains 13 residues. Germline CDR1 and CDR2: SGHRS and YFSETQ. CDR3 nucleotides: TGCGCCAGCAGCTTGGCCGGGGGGGAGACCCAGTACTTC. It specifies CASSLAGGETQYF.

The CDR3 DNA reads TGTGCCAGCAGCTTTAGCGGGGGGCCGCAGGCTGAGCAGTTCTTC. As protein: CASSFSGGPQAEQFF. The chain employs TRBV7-2 and TRBJ2-1, with 10 bases aligning to TRBD2. CDR1 is SGHTA and CDR2 is FQGNSA in the germline V gene. The CDR3 has 15 amino acids. Trimming at V came to 3 bases and at J to 9 bases, leaving 8 bases not matched to a gene. The entire variable domain, with the rest obtained from reference TRBV7-2 and TRBJ2-1, is as follows: GAGVSQSPSNKVTEKGKDVELRCDPISGHTALYWYRQSLGQGLEFLIYFQGNSAPDKSGLPSDRFSAERTGGSVSTLTIQRTQQEDSAVYLCASSFSGGPQAEQFFGPGTRLTVL.

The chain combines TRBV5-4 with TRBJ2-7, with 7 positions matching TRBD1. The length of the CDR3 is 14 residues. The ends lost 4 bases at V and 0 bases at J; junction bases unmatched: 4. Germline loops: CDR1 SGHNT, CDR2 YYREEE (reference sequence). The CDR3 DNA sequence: TGTGCCAGCAGCCCGGACAGGAGCTCCTACGAGCAGTACTTC. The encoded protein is CASSPDRSSYEQYF.

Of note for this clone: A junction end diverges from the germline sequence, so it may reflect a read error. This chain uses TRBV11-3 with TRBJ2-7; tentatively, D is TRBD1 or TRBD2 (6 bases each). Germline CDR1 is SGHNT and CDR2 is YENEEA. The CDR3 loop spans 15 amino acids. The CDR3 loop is CASSPPGAGFYGQYF. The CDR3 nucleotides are TGTGCCAGCAGCCCGCCGGGGGCCGGGTTCTACGGGCAGTACTTC. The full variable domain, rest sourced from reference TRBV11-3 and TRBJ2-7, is EAGVVQSPRYKIIEKKQPVAFWCNPISGHNTLYWYLQNLGQGPELLIRYENEEAVDDSQLPKDRFSAERLKGVDSTLKIQPAELGDSAVYLCASSPPGAGFYGQYFGPGTRLTVT.

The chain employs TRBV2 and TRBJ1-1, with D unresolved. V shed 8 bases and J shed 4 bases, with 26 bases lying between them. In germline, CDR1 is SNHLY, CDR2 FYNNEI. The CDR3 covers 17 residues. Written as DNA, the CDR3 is TGTGCCAGCCATGGAGTCGGTACGAACAGCCGAAGCACTGAAGCTTTCTTT. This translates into CASHGVGTNSRSTEAFF. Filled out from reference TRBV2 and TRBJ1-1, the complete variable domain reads EPEVTQTPSHQVTQMGQEVILRCVPISNHLYFYWYRQILGQKVEFLVSFYNNEISEKSEIFDDQFSVERPDGSNFTLKIRSTKLEDSAMYFCASHGVGTNSRSTEAFFGQGTRLTVV.

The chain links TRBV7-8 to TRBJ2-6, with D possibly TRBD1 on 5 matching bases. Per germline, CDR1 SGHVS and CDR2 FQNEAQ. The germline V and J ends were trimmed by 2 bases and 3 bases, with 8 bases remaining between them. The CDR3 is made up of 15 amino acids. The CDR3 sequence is CASSLTGFGANVLTF. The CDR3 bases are TGTGCCAGCAGCTTAACAGGATTTGGGGCCAACGTCCTGACTTTC.

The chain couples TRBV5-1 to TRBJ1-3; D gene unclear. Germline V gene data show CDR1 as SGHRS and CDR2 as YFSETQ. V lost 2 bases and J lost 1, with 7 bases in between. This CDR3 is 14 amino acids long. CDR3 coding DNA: TGCGCCAGCAGCTTCGGCAGGTCTGGAAACACCATATATTTT. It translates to CASSFGRSGNTIYF.

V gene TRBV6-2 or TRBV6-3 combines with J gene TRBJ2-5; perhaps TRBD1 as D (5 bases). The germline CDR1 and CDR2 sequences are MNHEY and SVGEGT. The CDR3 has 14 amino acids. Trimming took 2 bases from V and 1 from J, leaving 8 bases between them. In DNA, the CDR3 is TGTGCCAGCAGTTACAGGGGCAGCCAAGAGACCCAGTACTTC. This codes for CASSYRGSQETQYF.

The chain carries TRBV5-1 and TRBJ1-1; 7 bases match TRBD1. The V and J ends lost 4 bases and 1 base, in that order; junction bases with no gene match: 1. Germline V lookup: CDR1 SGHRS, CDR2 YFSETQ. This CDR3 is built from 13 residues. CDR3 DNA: TGCGCCAGCAGCAGACAGGGGAACACTGAAGCTTTCTTT. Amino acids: CASSRQGNTEAFF.

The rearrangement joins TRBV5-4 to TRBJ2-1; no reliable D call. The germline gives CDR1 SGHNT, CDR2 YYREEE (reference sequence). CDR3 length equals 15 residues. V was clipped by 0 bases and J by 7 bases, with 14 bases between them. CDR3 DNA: TGTGCCAGCAGCTTGGCCGTTGGTCCAGTTAATGAGCAGTTCTTC. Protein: CASSLAVGPVNEQFF.

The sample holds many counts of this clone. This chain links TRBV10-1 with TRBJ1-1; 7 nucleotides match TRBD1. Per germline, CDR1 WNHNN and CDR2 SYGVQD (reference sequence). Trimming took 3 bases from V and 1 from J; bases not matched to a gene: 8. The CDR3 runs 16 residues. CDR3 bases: TGCGCCAGCAGTGACCCTGTAAGGACAGGGAACACTGAAGCTTTCTTT. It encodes CASSDPVRTGNTEAFF.

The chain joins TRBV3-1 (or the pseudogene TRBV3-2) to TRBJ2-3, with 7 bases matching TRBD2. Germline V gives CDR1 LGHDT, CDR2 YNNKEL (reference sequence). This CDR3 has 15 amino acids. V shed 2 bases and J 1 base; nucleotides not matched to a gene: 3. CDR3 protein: CASSQYSGRTDTQYF. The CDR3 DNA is TGTGCCAGCAGCCAATATAGCGGGCGCACAGATACGCAGTATTTT.

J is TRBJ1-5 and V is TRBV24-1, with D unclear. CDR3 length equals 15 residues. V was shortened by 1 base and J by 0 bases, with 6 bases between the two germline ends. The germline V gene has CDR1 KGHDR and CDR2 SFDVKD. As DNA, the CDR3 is TGTGCCACCAGTGATTTCAGAGATAGCAATCAGCCCCAGCATTTT. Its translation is CATSDFRDSNQPQHF.

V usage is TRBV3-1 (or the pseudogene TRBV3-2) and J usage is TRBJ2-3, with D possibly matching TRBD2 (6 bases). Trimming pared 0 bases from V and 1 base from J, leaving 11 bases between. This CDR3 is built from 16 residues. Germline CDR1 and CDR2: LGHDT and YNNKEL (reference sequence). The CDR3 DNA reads TGTGCCAGCAGCCAAGATCGAGGAGGGGGCACAGATACGCAGTATTTT. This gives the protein CASSQDRGGGTDTQYF.

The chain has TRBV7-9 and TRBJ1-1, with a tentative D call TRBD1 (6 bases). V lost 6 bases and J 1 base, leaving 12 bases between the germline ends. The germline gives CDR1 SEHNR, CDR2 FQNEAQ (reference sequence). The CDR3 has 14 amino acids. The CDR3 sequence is CASSVQGRNTEAFF. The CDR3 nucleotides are TGTGCCAGCAGTGTCCAGGGGCGGAACACTGAAGCTTTCTTT.

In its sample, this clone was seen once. The chain's CDR3 is CASSLAVRGNEQFF. Here the CDR3 DNA reads TGTGCCAGCAGCTTGGCCGTAAGGGGTAATGAGCAGTTCTTC. This chain links TRBV5-6 with TRBJ2-1, with D tentatively TRBD1 (5 bases). Trimming cost V 0 bases and J 7 bases, with 11 bases left between them. This CDR3 contains 14 residues. CDR1 and CDR2 from the germline V gene are SGHDT and YYEEEE.

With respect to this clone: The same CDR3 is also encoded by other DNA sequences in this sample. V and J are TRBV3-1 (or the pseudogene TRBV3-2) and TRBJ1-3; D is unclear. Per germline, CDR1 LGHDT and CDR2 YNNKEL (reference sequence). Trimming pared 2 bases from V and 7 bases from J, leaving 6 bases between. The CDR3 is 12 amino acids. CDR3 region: CASSQSGNTIYF. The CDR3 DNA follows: TGTGCCAGCAGCCAATCGGGCAACACCATATATTTT.

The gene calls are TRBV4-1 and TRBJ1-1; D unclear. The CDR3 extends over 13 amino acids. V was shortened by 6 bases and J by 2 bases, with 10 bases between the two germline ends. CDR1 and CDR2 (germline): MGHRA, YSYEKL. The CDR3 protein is CASSVGLNTEAFF. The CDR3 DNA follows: TGCGCCAGCAGTGTGGGCCTTAACACTGAAGCTTTCTTT.

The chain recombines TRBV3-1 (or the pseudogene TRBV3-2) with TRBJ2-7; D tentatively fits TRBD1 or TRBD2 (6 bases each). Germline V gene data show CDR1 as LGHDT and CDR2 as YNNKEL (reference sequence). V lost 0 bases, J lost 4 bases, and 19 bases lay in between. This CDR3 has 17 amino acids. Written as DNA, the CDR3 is TGTGCCAGCAGCCAAGATCTGGCGGGGACAACCCTTTACGAGCAGTACTTC. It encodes CASSQDLAGTTLYEQYF.

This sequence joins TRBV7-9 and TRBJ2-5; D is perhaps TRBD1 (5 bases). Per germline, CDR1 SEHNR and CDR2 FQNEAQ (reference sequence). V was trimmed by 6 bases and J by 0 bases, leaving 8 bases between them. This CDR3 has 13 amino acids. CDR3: CASSYRYQETQYF. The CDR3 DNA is TGTGCCAGCAGTTACAGGTACCAAGAGACCCAGTACTTC. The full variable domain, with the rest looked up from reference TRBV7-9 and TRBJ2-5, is DTGVSQNPRHKITKRGQNVTFRCDPISEHNRLYWYRQTLGQGPEFLTYFQNEAQLEKSRLLSDRFSAERPKGSFSTLEIQRTEQGDSAMYLCASSYRYQETQYFGPGTRLLVL.

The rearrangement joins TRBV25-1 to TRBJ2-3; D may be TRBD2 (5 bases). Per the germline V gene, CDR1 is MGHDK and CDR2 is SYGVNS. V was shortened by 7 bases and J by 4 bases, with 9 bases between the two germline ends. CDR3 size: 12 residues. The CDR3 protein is CASTLGADTQYF. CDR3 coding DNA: TGTGCCAGCACTCTGGGAGCAGATACGCAGTATTTT.

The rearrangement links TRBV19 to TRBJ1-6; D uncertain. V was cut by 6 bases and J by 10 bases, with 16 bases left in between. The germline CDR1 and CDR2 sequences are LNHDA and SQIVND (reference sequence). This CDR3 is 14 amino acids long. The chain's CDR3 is CASSGQSGKSPLHF. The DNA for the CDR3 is TGTGCCAGTAGCGGGCAGTCTGGGAAATCACCCCTCCACTTT.

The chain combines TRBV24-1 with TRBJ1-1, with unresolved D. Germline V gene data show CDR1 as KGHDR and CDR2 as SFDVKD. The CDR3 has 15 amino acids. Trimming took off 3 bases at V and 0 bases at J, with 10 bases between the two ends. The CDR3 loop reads CATSDTRRVNTEAFF. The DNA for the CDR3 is TGTGCCACCAGTGATACCCGGAGGGTGAACACTGAAGCTTTCTTT.

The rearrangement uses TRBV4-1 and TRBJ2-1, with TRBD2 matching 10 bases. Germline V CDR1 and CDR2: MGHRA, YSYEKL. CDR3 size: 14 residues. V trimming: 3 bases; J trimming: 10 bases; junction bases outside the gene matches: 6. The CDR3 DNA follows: TGCGCCAGCAGCCAGGACAGACTAGCGGGCGAGCAGTTCTTC. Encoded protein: CASSQDRLAGEQFF.